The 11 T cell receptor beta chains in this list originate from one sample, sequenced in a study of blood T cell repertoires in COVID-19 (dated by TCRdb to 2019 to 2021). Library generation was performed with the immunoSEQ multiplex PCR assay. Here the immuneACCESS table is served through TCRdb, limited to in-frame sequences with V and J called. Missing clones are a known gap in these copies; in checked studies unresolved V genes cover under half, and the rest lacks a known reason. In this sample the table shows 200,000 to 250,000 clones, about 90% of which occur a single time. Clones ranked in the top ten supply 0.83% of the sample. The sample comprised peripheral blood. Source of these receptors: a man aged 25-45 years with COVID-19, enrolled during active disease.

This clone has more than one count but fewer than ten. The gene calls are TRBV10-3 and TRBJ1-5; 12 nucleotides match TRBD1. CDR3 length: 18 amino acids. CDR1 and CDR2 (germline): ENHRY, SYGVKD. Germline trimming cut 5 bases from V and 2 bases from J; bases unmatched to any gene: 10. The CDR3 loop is CAISPGQGAFRRNQPQHF. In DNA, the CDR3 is TGTGCCATCAGTCCGGGACAGGGGGCGTTTCGGCGCAATCAGCCCCAGCATTTT.

CDR3 DNA sequence: TGTGCCAGCAGCTCCCGGTCCGACTATGGCTACACCTTC. Amino acid sequence: CASSSRSDYGYTF. The chain carries TRBV5-6 and TRBJ1-2, with D unresolved. Germline CDR1 and CDR2: SGHDT and YYEEEE. The CDR3 contains 13 residues. Trimming took 3 bases from V and 3 from J, leaving 9 bases between them.

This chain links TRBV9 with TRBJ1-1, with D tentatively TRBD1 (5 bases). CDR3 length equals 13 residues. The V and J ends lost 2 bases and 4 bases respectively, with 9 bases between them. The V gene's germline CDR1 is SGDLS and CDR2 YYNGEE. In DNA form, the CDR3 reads TGTGCCAGCAGCGTGGACACAACCACTGAAGCTTTCTTT. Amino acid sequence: CASSVDTTTEAFF.

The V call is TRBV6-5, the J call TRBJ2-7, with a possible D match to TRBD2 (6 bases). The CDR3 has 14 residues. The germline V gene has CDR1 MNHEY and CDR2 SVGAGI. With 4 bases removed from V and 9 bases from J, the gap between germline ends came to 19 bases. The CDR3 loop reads CASSSPGDLVGQYF. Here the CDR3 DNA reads TGTGCCAGCAGTTCCCCGGGGGATTTGGTGGGGCAGTACTTC.

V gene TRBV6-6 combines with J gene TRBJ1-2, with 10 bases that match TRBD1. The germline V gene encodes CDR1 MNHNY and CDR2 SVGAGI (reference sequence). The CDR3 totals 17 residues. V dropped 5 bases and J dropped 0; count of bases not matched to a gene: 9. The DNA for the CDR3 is TGTGCCAGCAGTCTAACGACAGGGGGCATAGCTAACTATGGCTACACCTTC. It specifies CASSLTTGGIANYGYTF.

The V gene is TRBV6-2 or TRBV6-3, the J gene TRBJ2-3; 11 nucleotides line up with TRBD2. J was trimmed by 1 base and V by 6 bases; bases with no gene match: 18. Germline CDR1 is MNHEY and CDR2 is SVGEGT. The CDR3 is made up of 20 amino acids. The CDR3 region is CASSSESTSGGTVRTDTQYF. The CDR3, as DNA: TGTGCCAGCAGCTCGGAGAGCACTAGCGGGGGCACCGTTCGCACAGATACGCAGTATTTT.

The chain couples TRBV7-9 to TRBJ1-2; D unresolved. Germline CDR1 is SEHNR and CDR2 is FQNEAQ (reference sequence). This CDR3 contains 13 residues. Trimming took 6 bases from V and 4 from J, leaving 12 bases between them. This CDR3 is CASRTGLPYGYTF. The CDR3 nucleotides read TGTGCCAGCAGGACCGGACTCCCCTATGGCTACACCTTC.

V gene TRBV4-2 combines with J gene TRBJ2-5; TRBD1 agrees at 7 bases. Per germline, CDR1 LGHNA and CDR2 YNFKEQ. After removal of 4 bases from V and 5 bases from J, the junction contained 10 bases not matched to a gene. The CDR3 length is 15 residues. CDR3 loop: CASSPGAGGGETQYF. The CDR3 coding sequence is TGTGCCAGCAGCCCCGGGGCAGGGGGTGGGGAGACCCAGTACTTC.

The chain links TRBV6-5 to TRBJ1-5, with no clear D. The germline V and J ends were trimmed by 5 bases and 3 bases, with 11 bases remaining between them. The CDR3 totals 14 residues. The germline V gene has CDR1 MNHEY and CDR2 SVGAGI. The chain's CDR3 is CASSIEAFNQPQHF. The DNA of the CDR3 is TGTGCCAGCAGTATAGAGGCGTTCAATCAGCCCCAGCATTTT.

The CDR3 DNA follows: TGTGCCAGCAGCCAAGGTTACAGGGGGCACACTGAAGCTTTCTTT. It yields the protein CASSQGYRGHTEAFF. The V and J genes are TRBV3-1 (or the pseudogene TRBV3-2) and TRBJ1-1; 9 bases agree with TRBD1. The junction had 3 bases not matched to a gene; V was cut back by 1 base and J by 3 bases. This CDR3 spans 15 amino acids. Germline lookup yields CDR1 LGHDT and CDR2 YNNKEL (reference sequence).

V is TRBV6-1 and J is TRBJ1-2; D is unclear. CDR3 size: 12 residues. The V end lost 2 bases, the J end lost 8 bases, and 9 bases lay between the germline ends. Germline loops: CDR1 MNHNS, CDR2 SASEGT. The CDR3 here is CASSEQVGGYTF. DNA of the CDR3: TGTGCCAGCAGTGAACAGGTCGGCGGCTACACCTTC.